The rows below give T cell receptor beta chains drawn from one sample of a study of blood T cells in healthy people across ages. TCRdb ran MiXCR on the 5' RACE reads and lists one entry per CDR3 protein. The table lists hundreds of thousands of distinct CDR3 sequences, around 28% of them singletons. Sequences were obtained from blood. These receptors all stem from a woman aged 80 or older in good health. Each CDR3 is given with its conserved first and last residue. D genes are given only for firm matches. The size field is filled for only some rows; it gives once, few, many or a size class.

V gene	clone size	J gene	D gene	CDR3 protein	CDR3 DNA
TRBV7-9	few	TRBJ1-6	TRBD1	CASSAIQGYNSPLHF	TGTGCCAGCAGCGCTATACAGGGGTATAATTCACCCCTCCACTTT
TRBV7-9	NA	TRBJ2-7	NA	CASSLGGALNEQYF	TGTGCCAGCAGCTTAGGGGGGGCCCTCAATGAGCAGTACTTC
TRBV3-1	few	TRBJ1-1	NA	CASSQGRWGKAFF	TGTGCCAGCAGCCAAGGTCGCTGGGGAAAAGCTTTCTTT
TRBV20-1	NA	TRBJ1-1	NA	CSARDQRGTEAFF	TGCAGTGCTAGAGATCAGAGGGGCACTGAAGCTTTCTTT
TRBV7-2	NA	TRBJ2-4	NA	CASSPSGAPTIQYF	TGTGCCAGCAGCCCGTCGGGTGCACCGACCATTCAGTACTTC
TRBV5-1	NA	TRBJ2-7	TRBD2	CASSLDSGRPREQYF	TGCGCCAGCAGCTTGGATAGCGGGAGGCCTCGCGAGCAGTACTTC
TRBV5-1	many	TRBJ1-5	TRBD1	CASSPGQGSRQPQHF	TGCGCCAGCAGCCCCGGACAGGGGTCACGACAGCCCCAGCATTTT
TRBV6-2/TRBV6-3	NA	TRBJ2-3	TRBD1	CTSRATGGSYTTSTDTQYF	TGTACCAGCAGGGCCACAGGGGGCAGTTACACGACTAGCACAGATACGCAGTATTTT
TRBV4-2	many	TRBJ2-5	TRBD1	CASNAGTGGEKTQYF	TGTGCCAGCAATGCCGGGACAGGGGGCGAAAAGACCCAGTACTTC
TRBV3-1	NA	TRBJ1-2	NA	CASSQLSGRSGYTF	TGTGCCAGCAGCCAGCTCTCCGGACGGTCCGGCTACACCTTC
TRBV30	NA	TRBJ1-2	TRBD1	CAWSHSTGRYTF	TGTGCCTGGAGTCACTCGACAGGGCGATACACCTTC
TRBV7-2	many	TRBJ2-5	NA	CASSFGQKETQYF	TGTGCCAGCAGCTTCGGGCAGAAAGAGACCCAGTACTTC
TRBV6-2/TRBV6-3	many	TRBJ2-1	TRBD2	CASSYPKREFYNEQFF	TGTGCCAGCAGTTACCCTAAGCGGGAGTTCTACAATGAGCAGTTCTTC
TRBV12-3/TRBV12-4	many	TRBJ2-1	TRBD2	CASSYRTSGAYQPAYNEQFF	TGTGCCAGCAGTTACCGGACTAGCGGGGCCTATCAACCCGCTTACAATGAGCAGTTCTTC
TRBV20-1	NA	TRBJ2-5	NA	CSAAGDVETQYF	TGCAGTGCCGCTGGGGATGTAGAGACCCAGTACTTC
TRBV29-1	NA	TRBJ2-7	TRBD1	CSVEDHGLGQGISSYEQYF	TGCAGCGTTGAAGATCACGGACTTGGACAGGGAATAAGCTCCTACGAGCAGTACTTC
TRBV6-2/TRBV6-3	NA	TRBJ2-2	NA	CASSYPQVNTGELFF	TGTGCCAGCAGTTACCCACAGGTTAACACCGGGGAGCTGTTTTTT
TRBV20-1	NA	TRBJ1-2	NA	CSAREGQGLYGYTF	TGCAGTGCTAGAGAAGGGCAGGGGTTATATGGCTACACCTTC
TRBV5-5	many	TRBJ2-3	TRBD1	CASSPQPGTGVLDTQYF	TGTGCCAGCAGCCCCCAGCCCGGGACAGGGGTCTTAGATACGCAGTATTTT
TRBV19	few	TRBJ1-4	TRBD1	CASSIVRTGGNEKLFF	TGTGCCAGTAGTATCGTCCGGACAGGAGGAAATGAAAAACTGTTTTTT
TRBV27	NA	TRBJ2-5	NA	CASSLGIGETQYF	TGTGCCAGCAGTTTAGGAATTGGAGAGACCCAGTACTTC
TRBV6-5	few	TRBJ2-7	NA	CASSYRERPYEQYF	TGTGCCAGCAGTTATCGGGAGCGCCCCTACGAGCAGTACTTC
TRBV20-1	once	TRBJ2-5	TRBD2	CSARGWRGSRETQYF	TGCAGTGCTAGGGGATGGCGGGGGAGCCGGGAGACCCAGTACTTC
TRBV25-1	few	TRBJ2-4	TRBD1	CASSEYIPGRGQILAKNIQYF	TGTGCCAGCAGTGAATACATACCGGGCAGGGGGCAGATCTTAGCCAAAAACATTCAGTACTTC
TRBV7-6	NA	TRBJ1-4	NA	CASSLAKNEKLFF	TGTGCCAGCAGCTTAGCCAAGAATGAAAAACTGTTTTTT
TRBV9	few	TRBJ1-2	NA	CASSVDLLGVSGYTF	TGTGCCAGCAGCGTAGATCTATTGGGGGTCTCTGGCTACACCTTC
TRBV20-1	many	TRBJ1-2	TRBD1	CSARPRQGGDYGYTF	TGCAGTGCTCGTCCTCGACAGGGAGGAGACTATGGCTACACCTTC
TRBV24-1	many	TRBJ2-5	NA	CATSVGGFGETQYF	TGTGCCACCAGTGTGGGAGGATTTGGAGAGACCCAGTACTTC
TRBV6-1	many	TRBJ2-7	NA	CASRGAGEQYF	TGTGCCAGCCGGGGGGCTGGCGAGCAGTACTTC
TRBV7-3	few	TRBJ2-1	TRBD2	CASSLMGTSTNEQFF	TGTGCCAGCAGCTTAATGGGGACTAGCACCAATGAGCAGTTCTTC
TRBV4-3	many	TRBJ2-3	TRBD2	CASSFQFSGGADTQYF	TGCGCCAGCAGCTTCCAATTTAGCGGGGGGGCGGATACGCAGTATTTT
TRBV20-1	many	TRBJ2-1	TRBD2	CSARGRGGLSSYNEQFF	TGCAGTGCCAGAGGGCGCGGGGGGCTAAGCTCCTACAATGAGCAGTTCTTC
TRBV20-1	many	TRBJ2-4	TRBD1	CSASKGQGAPQNIQYF	TGCAGTGCCTCAAAGGGGCAGGGGGCCCCCCAAAACATTCAGTACTTC
TRBV20-1	few	TRBJ2-5	NA	CSATRQALGQETQYF	TGCAGTGCTACCCGACAGGCGTTGGGCCAAGAGACCCAGTACTTC
TRBV28	NA	TRBJ1-4	NA	CASSFQSGGREKLFF	TGTGCCAGCAGTTTCCAGTCTGGGGGGAGAGAAAAACTGTTTTTT
TRBV20-1	NA	TRBJ2-4	NA	CSLAKNIQYF	TGCAGCTTAGCCAAAAACATTCAGTACTTC
TRBV11-2	many	TRBJ2-6	NA	CASSLPQMAGANVLTF	TGTGCCAGCAGCTTACCTCAGATGGCTGGGGCCAACGTCCTGACTTTC
TRBV5-1	many	TRBJ2-1	TRBD2	CASSSRGDNEQFF	TGCGCCAGCAGCTCCCGGGGGGATAATGAGCAGTTCTTC
TRBV11-2	NA	TRBJ2-5	NA	CASNPRNGGETQYF	TGTGCCAGCAACCCTAGGAATGGGGGGGAGACCCAGTACTTC
TRBV27	many	TRBJ2-4	NA	CASSLTGRRLAKNIQYF	TGTGCCAGCAGTTTGACCGGACGGAGGCTAGCCAAAAACATTCAGTACTTC
TRBV24-1	many	TRBJ2-3	TRBD1	CATSDLVDRVFSTDTQYF	TGTGCCACCAGTGATTTGGTGGACAGGGTGTTTAGCACAGATACGCAGTATTTT
TRBV4-2	NA	TRBJ2-3	NA	CAGGQGPSTDTQYF	TGTGCCGGCGGCCAAGGGCCCAGTACAGATACGCAGTATTTT
TRBV24-1	few	TRBJ2-3	TRBD2	CATQMAGGTDTQYF	TGTGCCACTCAGATGGCGGGGGGCACAGATACGCAGTATTTT
TRBV6-1	many	TRBJ1-2	NA	CASSDSYYGYTF	TGTGCCAGCAGTGACAGCTACTATGGCTACACCTTC
TRBV7-2	NA	TRBJ1-1	NA	CASSANMGTEAFF	TGTGCCAGCAGCGCAAACATGGGCACTGAAGCTTTCTTT
TRBV19	few	TRBJ2-7	NA	CASSMEGKNEQYF	TGTGCCAGTAGTATGGAGGGGAAGAACGAGCAGTACTTC
TRBV5-1	NA	TRBJ2-3	TRBD2	CASSSGKAGGPDTQYF	TGCGCCAGCAGCTCTGGAAAAGCGGGGGGGCCCGATACGCAGTATTTT
TRBV20-1	NA	TRBJ1-6	TRBD1	CSARVRTGENSPLHF	TGCAGTGCTAGAGTAAGGACAGGGGAAAATTCACCCCTCCACTTT
TRBV23-1	few	TRBJ2-1	TRBD1	CASSQSFRGQGLTHEQFF	TGCGCCAGCAGTCAATCGTTTCGGGGACAGGGGTTAACACATGAGCAGTTCTTC
TRBV6-5	many	TRBJ2-1	NA	CASTKLGRVYNEQFF	TGTGCCAGCACTAAATTGGGTCGGGTCTACAATGAGCAGTTCTTC
TRBV5-1	NA	TRBJ2-5	TRBD1	CASKGQGASCEQYF	TGCGCCAGCAAGGGACAGGGGGCGAGCTGTGAGCAGTACTTC
TRBV6-6	many	TRBJ2-5	NA	CASSYSNPDLGTQYF	TGTGCCAGCAGTTACTCGAACCCGGATTTGGGGACCCAGTACTTC
TRBV10-3	many	TRBJ2-7	TRBD1	CAIRSGTGVFEQYF	TGTGCCATCAGATCCGGGACAGGGGTTTTTGAGCAGTACTTC
TRBV7-2	many	TRBJ2-7	TRBD2	CASSLSGQGGYEQYF	TGTGCCAGCAGCTTAAGCGGTCAGGGAGGGTACGAGCAGTACTTC
TRBV18	many	TRBJ2-3	TRBD1	CASSPTGGDTDTQYF	TGTGCCAGCTCACCTACAGGGGGCGACACAGATACGCAGTATTTT
TRBV18	many	TRBJ2-5	TRBD2	CASSGGLQETQYF	TGTGCCAGCAGCGGGGGGCTCCAAGAGACCCAGTACTTC
TRBV6-1	many	TRBJ2-7	TRBD2	CASKPSGGAGEQYF	TGTGCCAGCAAACCTAGCGGGGGGGCGGGCGAGCAGTACTTC
TRBV5-1	NA	TRBJ2-7	TRBD2	CASSTLATSISEQYF	TGCGCCAGCAGCACGCTGGCGACTAGCATATCCGAGCAGTACTTC
TRBV20-1	few	TRBJ1-5	NA	CSARRDGDSNQPQHF	TGCAGTGCTAGAAGGGACGGCGATAGCAATCAGCCCCAGCATTTT
TRBV4-3	NA	TRBJ2-6	TRBD1	CASSRLGTGGAGGANVLTF	TGCGCCAGCAGCCGTCTCGGGACAGGGGGCGCTGGGGGGGCCAACGTCCTGACTTTC